The 27 T cell receptor beta chains in this list originate from one sample, sequenced in a study of persistence of HIV-infected CD4 T cells (dated by TCRdb to about 2020). The treatment or condition label, read with the paper, signifies: suppressive antiretroviral therapy. A pool of overlapping HIV-1 Gag 15-mer peptides, at roughly 0.91 ug per peptide per mL, was used to stimulate the cells. Responding CD4+ T cells were sorted on the basis of upregulation of both CD40 ligand and CD69. The immunoSEQ hsTCRB assay version 4, run in survey mode, was used to sequence TCRbeta repertoires from genomic DNA. This is the immuneACCESS table as TCRdb keeps it, with only in-frame sequences that have V and J called. A part of the clones is gone; compared with another copy, unresolved V genes explain less than half, and the rest is unexplained. This sample lists roughly 13,000 clones; roughly 62% were detected once. Together, the top ten hold about 7% of the sample.

No antigen is known for these receptors. This sample comprised CD4+ T cells sorted from PBMCs after approximately 20-hour stimulation, obtained from a patient who received antiretroviral therapy. The cell subset or site label, as the study defines it: CD40L+CD69+ CD4 T cells responding to HIV-1 Gag peptides. All receptors derive from an adult man with HIV who was CMV-seropositive.

In this sample, this clone turned up a few times. The genes are TRBV30 and TRBJ1-1; D gene uncertain. The germline gives CDR1 GTSNPN, CDR2 SVGIG (reference sequence). CDR3 size: 14 residues. The V end lost 2 bases, the J end lost 0 bases, and 10 bases lay between the germline ends. The CDR3 DNA reads TGTGCCTGGAGTTCTCTAGGGATGAACACTGAAGCTTTCTTT. Amino acid sequence: CAWSSLGMNTEAFF.

This chain joins TRBV5-6 and TRBJ1-6; D remains ambiguous. This CDR3 contains 14 residues. The germline gives CDR1 SGHDT, CDR2 YYEEEE. V shed 4 bases and J shed 6 bases, with 11 bases lying between them. CDR3 nucleotide sequence: TGTGCCAGCAGCCTACTAGGCGGTAATTCACCCCTCCACTTT. Residues: CASSLLGGNSPLHF.

The chain has TRBV7-9 and TRBJ1-1; D is perhaps TRBD1 (6 bases). In germline, CDR1 is SEHNR, CDR2 FQNEAQ (reference sequence). V was trimmed by 4 bases and J by 5 bases, leaving 11 bases between them. The CDR3 runs 13 residues. The DNA of the CDR3 is TGTGCCAGCAGCTCCAGGGGACCTACTGAAGCTTTCTTT. Protein product: CASSSRGPTEAFF.

CDR3 DNA sequence: TGCGCCAGCAGAAATGGGGACAGGCCTGGGGAGACCCAGTACTTC. Translated, it gives CASRNGDRPGETQYF. The gene calls are TRBV5-1 and TRBJ2-5; 8 nucleotides match TRBD1. The CDR3 is made up of 15 amino acids. Germline trimming cut 5 bases from V and 5 bases from J; bases unmatched to any gene: 11. From germline, CDR1 is SGHRS and CDR2 YFSETQ.

This clone was found a few times. The chain employs TRBV4-1 and TRBJ2-5; a possible D gene is TRBD1 (6 bases). V was trimmed by 1 base and J by 0 bases, leaving 18 bases between them. This CDR3 region has 18 residues. The V gene's germline CDR1 is MGHRA and CDR2 YSYEKL. CDR3 sequence: CASSQVKGFRTDQETQYF. Here the CDR3 DNA reads TGCGCCAGCAGCCAAGTTAAGGGGTTTCGGACAGACCAAGAGACCCAGTACTTC.

V usage is TRBV29-1 and J usage is TRBJ1-2; maybe TRBD1 (5 bases). Germline V gene lookup returns CDR1 SQVTM and CDR2 ANQGSEA. V was shortened by 8 bases and J by 4 bases, with 14 bases between the two germline ends. The CDR3 extends over 12 amino acids. This CDR3 is CSSTTGGYGYTF. The CDR3, as DNA: TGCAGCTCCACCACAGGTGGCTATGGCTACACCTTC.

The rearrangement links TRBV3-1 (or the pseudogene TRBV3-2) to TRBJ2-1, with D perhaps assigned TRBD1 or TRBD2 (5 bases each). The germline V and J ends were trimmed by 0 bases and 4 bases, with 10 bases remaining between them. Germline values: CDR1 LGHDT, CDR2 YNNKEL (reference sequence). The CDR3 extends over 15 amino acids. CDR3 nucleotides: TGTGCCAGCAGCCAAGATGGGACCCATTACAATGAGCAGTTCTTC. Translated: CASSQDGTHYNEQFF.

The chain is built from TRBV29-1 and TRBJ2-7; D unclear. The CDR3 loop spans 12 amino acids. The V gene's germline CDR1 is SQVTM and CDR2 ANQGSEA. Trimming took 4 bases from V and 1 from J, leaving 8 bases between them. CDR3: CSVAPTSYEQYF. CDR3 bases: TGCAGCGTTGCGCCAACATCCTACGAGCAGTACTTC.

This clone was seen only once. The rearrangement links TRBV18 to TRBJ1-2; D might be TRBD1 (5 bases). Germline CDR1 KGHSH, CDR2 LQKENI. V lost 6 bases to trimming and J lost 4 bases, with 21 bases between them. The CDR3 is 16 residues long. The CDR3 nucleotides read TGTGCCAGCTCCCCGGGACTCCAGACCTTTTCCTATGGCTACACCTTC. Its translation is CASSPGLQTFSYGYTF. The full variable domain, with the rest looked up from reference TRBV18 and TRBJ1-2, is NAGVMQNPRHLVRRRGQEARLRCSPMKGHSHVYWYRQLPEEGLKFMVYLQKENIIDESGMPKERFSAEFPKEGPSILRIQQVVRGDSAAYFCASSPGLQTFSYGYTFGSGTRLTVV.

The chain links TRBV11-1 to TRBJ2-7; D possibly matches TRBD1 or TRBD2 (5 bases each). CDR1 and CDR2 from the germline V gene are SGHAT and FQDESV (reference sequence). CDR3 size: 15 residues. Trimming removed 3 bases at V and 5 bases at J, with 17 bases between. CDR3 protein: CASSFQGTAVDEQYF. The CDR3 region has the DNA TGTGCCAGCAGCTTCCAAGGGACGGCAGTCGACGAGCAGTACTTC.

This clone was counted only a few times. The chain has TRBV30 and TRBJ2-7, with 8 bases matching TRBD1. This CDR3 comprises 13 residues. Germline CDR1 GTSNPN, CDR2 SVGIG (reference sequence). V lost 4 bases to trimming and J lost 3 bases; unmatched junction nucleotides: 5. This CDR3 reads CAWTTGASYEQYF. The CDR3 DNA is TGTGCCTGGACGACAGGGGCAAGCTACGAGCAGTACTTC.

The gene calls are TRBV6-1 and TRBJ2-7; TRBD1 matches 7 bases. Unmatched junction bases numbered 10, after V lost 1 base and J lost 7 bases. The CDR3 has 15 amino acids. Germline CDR1 is MNHNS and CDR2 is SASEGT. The CDR3 bases are TGTGCCAGCAGTGAAGTTAGGGGGCTCCGACGGGAGCAGTACTTC. It yields the protein CASSEVRGLRREQYF.

V usage is TRBV5-1 and J usage is TRBJ2-5; 7 bases are shared with TRBD2. CDR3 length: 13 residues. The germline gives CDR1 SGHRS, CDR2 YFSETQ. Losses at the gene ends were 3 bases for V and 4 bases for J; bases not matched to a gene: 3. The CDR3 region is CASSSAGRETQYF. For the CDR3, the DNA is TGCGCCAGCAGCTCAGCGGGACGAGAGACCCAGTACTTC.

CDR3 DNA sequence: TGTGCCAGCCTACTGATTCAAGAGACCCAGTACTTC. It is translated as CASLLIQETQYF. V is TRBV14 and J is TRBJ2-5; D gene ambiguous. The CDR3 runs to 12 residues. Germline V gene sequence: CDR1 SGHDN, CDR2 FVKESK. Trimming cost V 8 bases and J 2 bases, with 9 bases left between them.

The chain links TRBV9 to TRBJ2-2; 8 bases are shared with TRBD2. The germline V gene has CDR1 SGDLS and CDR2 YYNGEE. The CDR3 loop spans 15 amino acids. With 2 bases clipped from V and 2 bases from J, the junction kept 2 bases outside the gene matches. In nucleotides, the CDR3 is TGTGCCAGCAGCGTGACTAGCGCTAACACCGGGGAGCTGTTTTTT. Amino acid sequence: CASSVTSANTGELFF.

V usage is TRBV2 and J usage is TRBJ1-1; D unclear. This CDR3 region has 14 residues. V was cut by 7 bases and J by 1 base, with 13 bases left in between. Germline loops: CDR1 SNHLY, CDR2 FYNNEI. The CDR3 DNA reads TGTGCCAGCATCGGCCGCCCTACGAACACTGAAGCTTTCTTT. This codes for CASIGRPTNTEAFF.

This clone was found a few times. This CDR3 reads CSASNHRDIQETQYF. The DNA for the CDR3 is TGCAGTGCTAGTAATCACCGGGACATACAAGAGACCCAGTACTTC. V and J are TRBV20-1 and TRBJ2-5; possible D gene TRBD1, 6 bases. Trimming pared 3 bases from V and 2 bases from J, leaving 16 bases between. Germline values: CDR1 DFQATT, CDR2 SNEGSKA (reference sequence). This CDR3 has 15 residues.

This chain joins TRBV20-1 and TRBJ1-1; no definite D call. Trimming shortened V by 2 bases and J by 5 bases, and 3 bases separated the two germline ends. Germline V gene sequence: CDR1 DFQATT, CDR2 SNEGSKA (reference sequence). The CDR3 has 10 residues. The CDR3 loop is CSARWTEAFF. In DNA, the CDR3 is TGCAGTGCTAGATGGACTGAAGCTTTCTTT.

The J gene is TRBJ2-6, the V gene TRBV18; D is ambiguous. Germline V gene lookup returns CDR1 KGHSH and CDR2 LQKENI. Trimming took 2 bases from V and 0 from J, leaving 8 bases between them. The CDR3 is 16 residues long. The CDR3 region is CASSPGPHSGANVLTF. In nucleotides, the CDR3 is TGTGCCAGCTCACCAGGGCCCCACTCTGGGGCCAACGTCCTGACTTTC.

This clone was observed a handful of times. The chain recombines TRBV4-3 with TRBJ1-3, with a weak D call TRBD1 (5 bases). Germline V CDR1 and CDR2: LGHNA, YSLEER. CDR3 size: 16 residues. The V gene lost 1 base and the J gene lost 0 bases, with 10 bases spanning the gap. The CDR3 nucleotides are TGCGCCAGCAGCCAAGGACAGTCTTACTCTGGAAACACCATATATTTT. Protein product: CASSQGQSYSGNTIYF.

In its sample, this clone ranks as medium-sized (0.01 to 0.1%). The J gene is TRBJ2-1, the V gene TRBV27; 7 bases map to TRBD1. Germline-derived CDR1 and CDR2 are MNHEY and SMNVEV (reference sequence). The ends lost 4 bases at V and 9 bases at J; junction bases unmatched: 6. The CDR3 runs to 13 residues. This CDR3 reads CASSSPTGPEQFF. The DNA of the CDR3 is TGTGCCAGCAGTTCGCCGACAGGGCCTGAGCAGTTCTTC.

V usage is TRBV25-1 and J usage is TRBJ2-7; unclear D gene. Germline lookup yields CDR1 MGHDK and CDR2 SYGVNS. The CDR3 has 12 residues. With 6 bases removed from V and 1 base from J, the gap between germline ends came to 7 bases. This CDR3 is CASRRESYEQYF. CDR3 bases: TGTGCCAGCAGAAGGGAATCCTACGAGCAGTACTTC.

The V and J genes are TRBV3-1 (or the pseudogene TRBV3-2) and TRBJ2-1, with TRBD1 matching 9 bases. J was trimmed by 7 bases and V by 0 bases; bases with no gene match: 7. This CDR3 is 16 amino acids long. From germline, CDR1 is LGHDT and CDR2 YNNKEL (reference sequence). The CDR3 sequence is CASSQEIQGARNEQFF. The CDR3 DNA follows: TGTGCCAGCAGCCAAGAAATACAGGGGGCGCGGAATGAGCAGTTCTTC.

This chain uses TRBV9 with TRBJ2-1; 10 bases line up with TRBD1. The germline gives CDR1 SGDLS, CDR2 YYNGEE. This CDR3 comprises 17 residues. Losses at the gene ends were 3 bases for V and 7 bases for J; bases not matched to a gene: 13. The DNA of the CDR3 is TGTGCCAGCAGCGGGACAGGGGGACGGGGGCTAGGGAATGAGCAGTTCTTC. This codes for CASSGTGGRGLGNEQFF.

This chain connects TRBV6-5 to TRBJ1-2, with 9 nucleotides matching TRBD1. CDR3 length: 16 amino acids. CDR1 and CDR2 (germline): MNHEY, SVGAGI. The J segment lost 5 bases and the V segment lost 0 bases, leaving 7 bases of the junction unmatched. Here the CDR3 DNA reads TGTGCCAGCAGTTACTCTTCTAACAGGGGGCAGTATGGCTACACCTTC. Protein product: CASSYSSNRGQYGYTF.

The chain links TRBV4-2 to TRBJ2-3, with D unresolved. Germline V gene data show CDR1 as LGHNA and CDR2 as YNFKEQ. The ends were cut back, 0 bases at V and 6 bases at J, with 13 bases in the middle. This CDR3 contains 15 residues. This chain's CDR3 is CASSQDGVARDTQYF. The CDR3 DNA reads as TGTGCCAGCAGCCAAGATGGGGTAGCCCGGGATACGCAGTATTTT.

This rearrangement joins TRBV6-4 to TRBJ2-4; 7 nucleotides agree with TRBD2. V was clipped by 6 bases and J by 0 bases; unmatched bases: 8. The CDR3 consists of 16 residues. Germline values: CDR1 MRHNA, CDR2 SNTAGT. The CDR3 region is CASREWDYLAKNIQYF. In nucleotides, the CDR3 is TGTGCCAGCAGAGAATGGGACTATTTAGCCAAAAACATTCAGTACTTC.